Listed below are T cell receptor beta chains from one sample, sequenced in a study of blood T cell repertoires in COVID-19. Only in-frame clones appear in the TCRdb table, and some are missing; sequencing was by immunoSEQ multiplex PCR. The data contain about 300,000 clones, 89% of them singletons. Specimen: peripheral blood. Source of these receptors: a woman aged 25 to 39 with COVID-19, enrolled during active disease. Both conserved end residues are part of each CDR3. D genes are given only for firm matches. Clone size is given for some rows only: seen once, a few or many times, or a class if the clone is expanded.

>NA|TRBV7-3|TRBJ2-3|NA
CASSSGSTDTQYF
TGTGCCAGCAGCTCCGGGAGCACAGATACGCAGTATTTT
>NA|TRBV6-5|TRBJ1-1|NA
CASSYSRPDTEAFF
TGTGCCAGCAGTTACTCGAGGCCAGACACTGAAGCTTTCTTT
>NA|TRBV7-9|TRBJ2-7|once
CASSGREGHLPGEQYF
TGTGCCAGCAGCGGGCGAGAGGGACACCTCCCTGGGGAGCAGTACTTC
>TRBD1|TRBV3-1/TRBV3-2|TRBJ1-2|NA
CASSLALTGTGYTF
TGTGCCAGCAGCCTCGCCCTGACAGGGACTGGCTACACCTTC
>TRBD1|TRBV7-9|TRBJ1-5|NA
CASSHGDRGIDQPQHF
TGTGCCAGCAGCCACGGGGACAGGGGAATCGATCAGCCCCAGCATTTT
>NA|TRBV2|TRBJ1-2|NA
CASSEDTGSGPGYTF
TGTGCCAGCAGTGAAGATACAGGGAGTGGACCTGGCTACACCTTC
>NA|TRBV19|TRBJ2-5|NA
CASSNSGRQETQYF
TGTGCCAGTAGTAATTCTGGGAGGCAAGAGACCCAGTACTTC
>NA|TRBV5-1|TRBJ1-6|NA
CASSLAGRGNSPLHF
TGCGCCAGCAGCTTGGCAGGACGGGGTAATTCACCCCTCCACTTT
>NA|TRBV12-2|TRBJ2-5|NA
CASRSVPSGGQQETQYF
TGTGCAAGTCGCTCCGTGCCTAGCGGGGGCCAACAAGAGACCCAGTACTTC
>NA|TRBV24-1|TRBJ1-2|NA
CATSDWGGGYTF
TGTGCCACCAGTGACTGGGGGGGAGGCTACACCTTC
>NA|TRBV5-4|TRBJ1-2|NA
CASSLVGRANFSNYGYTF
TGTGCCAGCAGCTTGGTAGGGCGGGCAAATTTTTCCAACTATGGCTACACCTTC
>NA|TRBV15|TRBJ1-6|NA
CATNKDRINNSPLHF
TGTGCCACCAACAAAGACAGGATCAATAATTCACCCCTCCACTTT
>TRBD1|TRBV5-1|TRBJ1-2|few
CASSFGQAFDYTF
TGCGCCAGCAGCTTTGGACAGGCCTTTGACTACACCTTC
>TRBD1|TRBV6-6|TRBJ1-2|NA
CASSYSMGQTSGGYTF
TGTGCCAGCAGTTACTCGATGGGACAGACATCAGGTGGCTACACCTTC
>NA|TRBV19|TRBJ2-7|NA
CASKPWTNSYEQYF
TGTGCCAGTAAACCCTGGACAAACTCCTACGAGCAGTACTTC
>TRBD1|TRBV5-4|TRBJ1-2|NA
CASSGIQDRVAIRGYTF
TGTGCCAGCAGCGGAATACAGGACAGGGTGGCGATTAGGGGCTACACCTTC
>NA|TRBV19|TRBJ1-2|NA
CASSTVRGGRFGYTF
TGTGCCAGTAGTACCGTCCGTGGGGGGAGGTTTGGCTACACCTTC
>NA|TRBV6-5|TRBJ1-4|NA
CASRRGWEKLFF
TGTGCCAGCAGAAGGGGGTGGGAAAAACTGTTTTTT
>TRBD1|TRBV5-1|TRBJ1-2|NA
CASSLAEGAGGYTF
TGCGCCAGCAGCTTGGCAGAGGGGGCGGGTGGCTACACCTTC
>TRBD1|TRBV19|TRBJ2-2|NA
CASSTDRGITGELFF
TGTGCCAGTAGTACGGACAGGGGGATCACCGGGGAGCTGTTTTTT
>NA|TRBV11-2|TRBJ1-1|NA
CASRTVNTEAFF
TGTGCCAGCAGGACAGTGAACACTGAAGCTTTCTTT
>TRBD1|TRBV4-2|TRBJ1-2|few
CASSPDRGAYGYTF
TGTGCCAGCAGTCCGGACAGGGGAGCCTATGGCTACACCTTC
>NA|TRBV30|TRBJ2-3|few
CAWKWGRGRNTQYF
TGTGCCTGGAAATGGGGGCGGGGGCGAAATACGCAGTATTTT
>NA|TRBV2|TRBJ1-6|NA
CARENGAYNSPLHF
TGTGCCAGGGAGAACGGGGCCTATAATTCACCCCTCCACTTT
>NA|TRBV21-1|TRBJ2-2|NA
CASSSTGTSGGLAGTGELFF
TGTGCCAGCTCTTCCACCGGGACTAGCGGGGGGCTGGCGGGGACCGGGGAGCTGTTTTTT
>TRBD1|TRBV27|TRBJ1-2|NA
CASSKDRVYNGYTF
TGTGCCAGTAGTAAGGACAGGGTTTATAATGGCTACACCTTC
>TRBD2|TRBV10-3|TRBJ2-3|NA
CAISPGGAKDTQYF
TGTGCCATCAGTCCCGGGGGGGCCAAAGATACGCAGTATTTT
>TRBD1|TRBV5-4|TRBJ2-1|NA
CASLRTGEHYNEQFF
TGTGCCAGCCTCCGTACAGGGGAGCACTACAATGAGCAGTTCTTC
>NA|TRBV5-1|TRBJ1-3|NA
CASSLLEAGPGNTIYF
TGCGCCAGCAGCTTGCTGGAGGCTGGCCCTGGAAACACCATATATTTT
>TRBD1|TRBV11-1|TRBJ2-1|NA
CASSLGGTASEQFF
TGTGCCAGCAGCTTAGGAGGGACAGCATCTGAGCAGTTCTTC
>NA|TRBV6-2/TRBV6-3|TRBJ1-2|NA
CASSYGGTETYGYTF
TGTGCCAGCAGTTATGGGGGGACCGAAACATATGGCTACACCTTC